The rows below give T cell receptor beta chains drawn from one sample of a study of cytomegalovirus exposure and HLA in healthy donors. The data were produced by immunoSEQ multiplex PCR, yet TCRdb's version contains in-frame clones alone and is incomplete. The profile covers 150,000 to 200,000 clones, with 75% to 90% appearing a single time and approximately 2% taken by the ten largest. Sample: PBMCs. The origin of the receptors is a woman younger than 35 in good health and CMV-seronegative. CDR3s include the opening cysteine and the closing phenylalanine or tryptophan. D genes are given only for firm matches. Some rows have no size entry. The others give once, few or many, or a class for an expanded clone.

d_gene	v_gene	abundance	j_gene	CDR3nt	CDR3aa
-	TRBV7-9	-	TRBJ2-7	TGTGCCAGCAGCCGATTAGGTCCTGTGGGCTACTCCTACGAGCAGTACTTC	CASSRLGPVGYSYEQYF
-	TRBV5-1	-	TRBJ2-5	TGCGCCAGCAGCTTGGTTTTAACAGGCTCGGAGACCCAGTACTTC	CASSLVLTGSETQYF
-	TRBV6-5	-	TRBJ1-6	TGTACCAGCAGCCGCGGGACGGCTTATAATTCACCCCTCCACTTT	CTSSRGTAYNSPLHF
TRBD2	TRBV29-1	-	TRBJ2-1	TGCAGCGTTGAAAGCGGGAGCTTCGTTGGTGAGCAGTTCTTC	CSVESGSFVGEQFF
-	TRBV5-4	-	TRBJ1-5	TGTGCCAGCAGCCGAGCGGGGAGCAATCAGCCCCAGCATTTT	CASSRAGSNQPQHF
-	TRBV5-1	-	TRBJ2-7	TGCGCCAGCAGCGCTACCTCCTACGAGCAGTACTTC	CASSATSYEQYF
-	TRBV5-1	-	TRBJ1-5	TGCGCCAGCAGCTTAGGAGGGCCCAATCAGCCCCAGCATTTT	CASSLGGPNQPQHF
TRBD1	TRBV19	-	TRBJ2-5	TGTGCCAGTAGTATGGGGACAGGGCTAGGGCAAGAGACCCAGTACTTC	CASSMGTGLGQETQYF
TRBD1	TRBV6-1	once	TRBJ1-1	TGTGCCAGCAGTGAGGGACAGTGGAGGACTGAAGCTTTCTTT	CASSEGQWRTEAFF
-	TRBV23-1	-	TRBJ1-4	TGCGCCAGCAGAAAACGGGACAATACTAATGAAAAACTGTTTTTT	CASRKRDNTNEKLFF
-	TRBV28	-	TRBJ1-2	TGTGCCAGCAGTTTTAAAGAGAACTATGGCTACACCTTC	CASSFKENYGYTF
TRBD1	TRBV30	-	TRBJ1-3	TGTGCCTGGAGCAGGGGGAGAAACACCATATATTTT	CAWSRGRNTIYF
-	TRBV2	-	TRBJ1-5	TGTGCCAGCAGTGAGGAGGGGCTTCCTCAGCCCCAGCATTTT	CASSEEGLPQPQHF
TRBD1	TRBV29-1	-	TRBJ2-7	TGCAGCACCGGGCAGGGGGACGAGCAGTACTTC	CSTGQGDEQYF
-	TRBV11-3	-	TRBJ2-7	TGTGCCAGCAGCTTAGATACCGGAGCAGGGCAACCGGACTACGAGCAGTACTTC	CASSLDTGAGQPDYEQYF
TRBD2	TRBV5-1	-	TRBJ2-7	TGCGCCAGCAGCTTGTCCCTAGCGGGAGCTCACGAGCAGTACTTC	CASSLSLAGAHEQYF
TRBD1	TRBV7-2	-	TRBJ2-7	TGTGCCAGCAGCCCGGGACAGCCAATCTCCTACGAGCAGTACTTC	CASSPGQPISYEQYF
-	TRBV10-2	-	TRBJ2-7	TGCGCCAGTTCCGGGACTCCAACTCGCTACTACGAGCAGTACTTC	CASSGTPTRYYEQYF
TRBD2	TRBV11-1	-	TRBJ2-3	TGTGCCAGCAGCTTTAGCGGGGGAAGGGATACGCAGTATTTT	CASSFSGGRDTQYF
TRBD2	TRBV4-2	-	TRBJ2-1	TGTGCCAGCAGCCAGTCTAGCGGGAGGGCCCAGTATGAGCAGTTCTTC	CASSQSSGRAQYEQFF
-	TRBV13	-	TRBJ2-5	TGTGCCAGCAGCTCCAACCAATATCAGAGGAGGCAAGAGACCCAGTACTTC	CASSSNQYQRRQETQYF
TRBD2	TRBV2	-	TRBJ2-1	TGTGCCAGCAGAGGACTAGTCCGGTCGAACAATGAGCAGTTCTTC	CASRGLVRSNNEQFF
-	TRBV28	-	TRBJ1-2	TGTGCCAGCAGTTTAAGGTCAGGGTATGGCTACACCTTC	CASSLRSGYGYTF
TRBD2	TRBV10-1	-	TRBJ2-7	TGCGCCAGCAGTGACGGTCTAGCGGGAGGCGAGCAGTACTTC	CASSDGLAGGEQYF
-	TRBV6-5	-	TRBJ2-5	TGTGCCAGCAGTTACATCGACCGCCCTCGGGCCCAGTACTTC	CASSYIDRPRAQYF
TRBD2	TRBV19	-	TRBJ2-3	TGTGCCAGTAGTATAGGCCGGGGGGGATCCCCAGATACGCAGTATTTT	CASSIGRGGSPDTQYF
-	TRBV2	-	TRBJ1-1	TGTGCCAGCAGTGACCAGGGGATCCCCATGAACACTGAAGCTTTCTTT	CASSDQGIPMNTEAFF
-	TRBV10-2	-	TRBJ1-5	TGCGCCAGCAGTGATGGCCAGAATAGCAATCAGCCCCAGCATTTT	CASSDGQNSNQPQHF
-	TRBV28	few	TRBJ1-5	TGTGCCAGCAGTTTATACACCGGGTGGCGGGGGGGTGGTGGGTTTTGGCATCAGCCCCAGCATTTT	CASSLYTGWRGGGGFWHQPQHF
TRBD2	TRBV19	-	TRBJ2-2	TGTGCCAGTAAACGGGCGGGAGTTATCACCGGGGAGCTGTTTTTT	CASKRAGVITGELFF
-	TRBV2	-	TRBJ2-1	TGTGCCAGCAGTCCCCCTAGAGACAATGAGCAGTTCTTC	CASSPPRDNEQFF
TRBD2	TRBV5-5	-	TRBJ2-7	TGTGCCAGCAGCTCTTTGGGACTAGCGGGAGACGAATTC	CASSSLGLAGDEF
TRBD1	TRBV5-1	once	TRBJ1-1	TGCGCCAGCAGGGCCCGGGACAGGGGCACGGAGGGTACACTGAGGCTTTCTTTT	CASRARDRGTEGTLRLSF
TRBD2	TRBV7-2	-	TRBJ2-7	TGTGCCAGCAGCTTAATAATAACGACTAGCGGGAATTGGTACGAGCAGTACTTC	CASSLIITTSGNWYEQYF
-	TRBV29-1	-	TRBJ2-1	TGCAGCGTTGGAGGCAGGGCTGAGCAGTTCTTC	CSVGGRAEQFF
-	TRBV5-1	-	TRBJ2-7	TGCGCCAGCAGCTTGGCCGTCTCCAGGGCAACCTACGAGCAGTACTTC	CASSLAVSRATYEQYF
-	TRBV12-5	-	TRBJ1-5	TGTGCTAGTGGCCCCGACGGGGTTCAGCCCCAGCATTTT	CASGPDGVQPQHF
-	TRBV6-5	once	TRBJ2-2	TGTGCCAGCACGGAGGGGCTTATGAACACCGGGGAGCTGTTTTTT	CASTEGLMNTGELFF
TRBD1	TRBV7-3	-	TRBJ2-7	TGTGCCAGCAGCGGAAGACAGGGGTTGAAGCGGACTCCCTACGAGCAGTACTTC	CASSGRQGLKRTPYEQYF
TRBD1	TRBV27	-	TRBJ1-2	TGTGCCAGCAGTTCCCTACAGGGGAAGGTCGGCTACACCTTC	CASSSLQGKVGYTF
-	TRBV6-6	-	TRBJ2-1	TGTGCCAGCAGTACCCGGGATAGCTCCTACAATGAGCAGTTCTTC	CASSTRDSSYNEQFF
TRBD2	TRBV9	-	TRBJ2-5	TGTGCCAGCACCGGGGGGGGCGGGCCGGAAGAGACCCAGTACTTC	CASTGGGGPEETQYF
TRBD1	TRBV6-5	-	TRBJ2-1	TGTGCCAGCAGTAAAGGGGCCGACAGGGCTGGTGAGCAGTTCTTC	CASSKGADRAGEQFF
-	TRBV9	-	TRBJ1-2	TGTGCCAGCAGCGCCCTAGACCGGTCTGACTATGGCTACACCTTC	CASSALDRSDYGYTF
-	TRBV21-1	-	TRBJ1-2	TGTGCCAGCAGCACAAAAGGGGATACAGGGAAGGGTGGCTACACCTTC	CASSTKGDTGKGGYTF
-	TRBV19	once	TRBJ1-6	TGTGCCAGTAGTGGGCAGGGTCCTTCACCCCTCCACTTT	CASSGQGPSPLHF
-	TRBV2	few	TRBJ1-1	TGTGCCAGCAGTGAGAGGGCTTTAGGGACTGAAGCTTTCTTT	CASSERALGTEAFF
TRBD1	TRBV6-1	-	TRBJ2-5	TGTGCCAGCAGTGACGGACAGGGGGCTTGGGAGACCCAGTACTTC	CASSDGQGAWETQYF
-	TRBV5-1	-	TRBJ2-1	TGCGCCAGCAGCTTGAACAGGATTTTCCGCAATGAGCAGTTCTTC	CASSLNRIFRNEQFF
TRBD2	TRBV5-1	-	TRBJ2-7	TGCGCCAGCAGCCTCAGCCGACTAGCGGGGGCCTACGAGCAGTACTTC	CASSLSRLAGAYEQYF
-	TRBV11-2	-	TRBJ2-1	TGTGCCAGCAGCTTTCCTTATGGCAGGGTAGGGGAGCAGTTCTTC	CASSFPYGRVGEQFF
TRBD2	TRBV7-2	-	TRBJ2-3	TGTGCCAGCAGCTTCCCGGGACTAGCGGGGGGGACAGATACGCAGTATTTT	CASSFPGLAGGTDTQYF
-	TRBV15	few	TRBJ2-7	TGTGCCACCAGCAGGGCTATTACACAGGGCTGGTCCTACGAGCAGTACTTC	CATSRAITQGWSYEQYF
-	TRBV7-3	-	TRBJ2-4	TGTGCCAGCAGCCCAACCCCAACATCCAAAAACATTCAGTACTTC	CASSPTPTSKNIQYF
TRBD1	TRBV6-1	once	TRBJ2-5	TGTGCCAGCAGTTCCAGGACAGGGAAAGAGACCCAGTACTTC	CASSSRTGKETQYF
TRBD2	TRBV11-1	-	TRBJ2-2	TGTGCCGGCAGGTCATCCAGACTAGCGGAGAACACCGGGGAGCTGTTTTTT	CAGRSSRLAENTGELFF
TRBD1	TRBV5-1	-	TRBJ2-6	TGCGCCAGCAGCATCCGAGACAGGGGGCCTACCTCTGGGGCCAACGTCCTGACTTTC	CASSIRDRGPTSGANVLTF